The 32 T cell receptor beta chains in this list originate from one sample, sequenced in a study of T-cell memory formation after mild COVID-19. One entry per CDR3 protein results from TCRdb running MiXCR on the 5' RACE reads. Of fewer than 250,000 distinct CDR3 sequences detected, 10% appear once; the ten largest clones hold roughly 3%. The sequenced sample consisted of PBMCs or a T cell subset sorted from them (not recorded which). Every receptor here comes from a man between 18 and 29 years old who had mild COVID-19 (a few samples of this study predate the infection). Cell type and time point are not known.

The rearrangement links TRBV7-8 to TRBJ1-1, with D tentatively TRBD1 (6 bases). V gave up 3 bases and J gave up 10 bases, with 21 bases separating them. The length of the CDR3 is 15 residues. Germline CDR1 SGHVS, CDR2 FQNEAQ. DNA of the CDR3: TGTGCCAGCAGCTTCCAACCCCATGGGGGGCGCGGAGCTTTCTTT. This gives the protein CASSFQPHGGRGAFF.

The J gene is TRBJ2-2, the V gene TRBV7-3; possibly TRBD1 or TRBD2 for D (5 bases each). Trimming pared 3 bases from V and 4 bases from J, leaving 9 bases between. Germline-derived CDR1 and CDR2 are SGHTA and FQGTGA. CDR3 length: 14 amino acids. In DNA form, the CDR3 reads TGTGCCAGCAGCTTCGGGGACCGCACCGGGGAGCTGTTTTTT. It codes for CASSFGDRTGELFF.

V usage is TRBV5-1 and J usage is TRBJ2-1; 12 bases are shared with TRBD2. The trim removed 0 bases at V and 9 bases at J, leaving 10 bases unmatched. The CDR3 consists of 17 residues. Germline lookup yields CDR1 SGHRS and CDR2 YFSETQ. The DNA of the CDR3 is TGCGCCAGCAGCTTGGTGGGACTAGCGGGTTCGAACGGTGAGCAGTTCTTC. It specifies CASSLVGLAGSNGEQFF.

This clonotype was seen only a few times. The V call is TRBV18, the J call TRBJ2-6, with TRBD1 identical over 7 bases. V shed 4 bases, J shed 0 bases, and the junction held 18 bases outside the gene matches. CDR1 is KGHSH, CDR2 LQKENI, per germline. The CDR3 covers 21 residues. This CDR3 is CASSRWGQILPPLSGANVLTF. CDR3 DNA sequence: TGTGCCAGCTCACGCTGGGGACAGATACTCCCCCCGCTCTCTGGGGCCAACGTCCTGACTTTC.

This clonotype was observed a few times. The genes are TRBV24-1 and TRBJ1-1, with TRBD1 matching 8 bases. Germline V lookup: CDR1 KGHDR, CDR2 SFDVKD. V dropped 2 bases and J dropped 7; count of bases not matched to a gene: 5. The CDR3 totals 14 residues. The CDR3 protein is CATSDYQGADEAFF. The CDR3 bases are TGTGCCACCAGTGATTACCAGGGGGCTGATGAAGCTTTCTTT.

This clonotype was detected many times. The V call is TRBV7-3, the J call TRBJ2-3, with a weak D call TRBD1 (6 bases). V dropped 6 bases and J dropped 0 bases, with 10 bases sitting between them. CDR3 length: 14 amino acids. CDR1 and CDR2 (germline): SGHTA, FQGTGA. CDR3 bases: TGTGCCAGCAGATCAGGGGTTAGCACAGATACGCAGTATTTT. Amino acid sequence: CASRSGVSTDTQYF. The full variable domain, its missing parts supplied by reference TRBV7-3 and TRBJ2-3, is GAGVSQTPSNKVTEKGKYVELRCDPISGHTALYWYRQSLGQGPEFLIYFQGTGAADDSGLPNDRFFAVRPEGSVSTLKIQRTERGDSAVYLCASRSGVSTDTQYFGPGTRLTVL.

There are many counts of this clonotype. The J gene is TRBJ2-2, the V gene TRBV5-1, with D unresolved. Trimming removed 3 bases at V and 8 bases at J, with 14 bases between. The germline V gene encodes CDR1 SGHRS and CDR2 YFSETQ. The CDR3 has 14 residues. The CDR3 loop is CASSSTGPPGELFF. CDR3 bases: TGCGCCAGCAGCTCCACCGGGCCCCCGGGGGAGCTGTTTTTT.

This clonotype has just a few counts. The chain uses TRBV19 and TRBJ1-5; TRBD1 matches 8 bases. The J segment lost 3 bases and the V segment lost 7 bases, leaving 2 bases of the junction unmatched. The germline CDR1 and CDR2 sequences are LNHDA and SQIVND (reference sequence). The CDR3 contains 13 residues. CDR3 sequence (DNA): TGTGCCAGTACGGGACAGGTCAATCAGCCCCAGCATTTT. Residues: CASTGQVNQPQHF.

This chain's CDR3 is CASSRLGRVGQPQHF. The CDR3 nucleotides are TGTGCCAGCAGTAGGTTAGGTAGGGTTGGGCAGCCCCAGCATTTT. The chain uses TRBV6-5 and TRBJ1-5, with D uncertain. CDR3 size: 15 residues. V lost 5 bases, J lost 7 bases, and 18 bases lay in between. Per the germline V gene, CDR1 is MNHEY and CDR2 is SVGAGI.

The chain couples TRBV7-9 to TRBJ1-5, with a possible D match to TRBD1 (6 bases). CDR1 is SEHNR, CDR2 FQNEAQ, per germline (reference sequence). The CDR3 covers 17 residues. V was clipped by 1 base and J by 1 base, with 14 bases between them. The CDR3 sequence is CASSLVFGGTSNQPQHF. CDR3 bases: TGTGCCAGCAGCTTAGTTTTCGGGGGCACGAGCAATCAGCCCCAGCATTTT. The whole variable domain, filled in from reference TRBV7-9 and TRBJ1-5, reads DTGVSQNPRHKITKRGQNVTFRCDPISEHNRLYWYRQTLGQGPEFLTYFQNEAQLEKSRLLSDRFSAERPKGSFSTLEIQRTEQGDSAMYLCASSLVFGGTSNQPQHFGDGTRLSIL.

There are many counts of this clonotype. The rearrangement links TRBV24-1 to TRBJ2-3; tentatively, D is TRBD2 (6 bases). V lost 3 bases and J lost 1, with 10 bases in between. Germline V gene lookup returns CDR1 KGHDR and CDR2 SFDVKD. This CDR3 is 15 amino acids long. CDR3 DNA: TGTGCCACCAGTGATCGGCCTAGCGGCACAGATACGCAGTATTTT. This gives the protein CATSDRPSGTDTQYF.

This clonotype was recorded a few times. CDR3 residues: CAGISGKNSPLHF. The CDR3, as DNA: TGTGCCGGAATCAGTGGAAAGAATTCACCCCTCCACTTT. V gene TRBV21-1 combines with J gene TRBJ1-6. TRBV21-1 is shown as a pseudogene. This CDR3 spans 13 amino acids.

This clonotype has just a few counts. This chain joins TRBV5-8 and TRBJ2-2; no clear D gene. V was clipped by 2 bases and J by 5 bases, with 13 bases between them. The CDR3 has 15 amino acids. Germline V gives CDR1 SGHTS, CDR2 YDEGEE. The CDR3 region has the DNA TGTGCCAGCAGCTTACCCGGGCGAAGGACCGGGGAGCTGTTTTTT. Translating gives CASSLPGRRTGELFF. Looking up the rest from reference TRBV5-8 and TRBJ2-2 gives the full variable domain: EAGVTQSPTHLIKTRGQQATLRCSPISGHTSVYWYQQALGLGLQFLLWYDEGEERNRGNFPPRFSGRQFPNYSSELNVNALELEDSALYLCASSLPGRRTGELFFGEGSRLTVL.

This clonotype came up a few times. This rearrangement joins TRBV7-9 to TRBJ1-2; the D gene is possibly TRBD1 (5 bases). The germline V and J ends were trimmed by 5 bases and 0 bases, with 16 bases remaining between them. The CDR3 runs to 16 residues. Germline V gene lookup returns CDR1 SEHNR and CDR2 FQNEAQ (reference sequence). CDR3 coding DNA: TGTGCCAGCAGCGTTCTCCGCGACAGACCTAACTATGGCTACACCTTC. Amino acids: CASSVLRDRPNYGYTF.

The chain uses TRBV5-5 and TRBJ2-6; weak D call: TRBD2 (7 bases). The CDR3 has 19 amino acids. V dropped 5 bases and J dropped 0 bases, with 21 bases sitting between them. CDR1 and CDR2 from the germline V gene are SGHKS and YYEKEE (reference sequence). CDR3 in DNA: TGTGCCAGCAGTATCATTCCGGGGGGCCCAGGCTCTGGGGCCAACGTCCTGACTTTC. It encodes CASSIIPGGPGSGANVLTF. Together with reference TRBV5-5 and TRBJ2-6, the CDR3 gives the full variable domain: DAGVTQSPTHLIKTRGQQVTLRCSPISGHKSVSWYQQVLGQGPQFIFQYYEKEERGRGNFPDRFSARQFPNYSSELNVNALLLGDSALYLCASSIIPGGPGSGANVLTFGAGSRLTVL.

This clonotype was observed a handful of times. The rearrangement uses TRBV12-3 or TRBV12-4 and TRBJ2-7; D is unclear. This CDR3 has 11 residues. Trimming cost V 4 bases and J 7 bases, with 8 bases left between them. CDR3 residues: CASSSRREQYF. The CDR3 DNA follows: TGTGCCAGCAGTTCCCGTCGGGAGCAGTACTTC.

In this sample, this clonotype turned up a few times. The rearrangement uses TRBV9 and TRBJ1-1; D is unclear. The CDR3 is 13 amino acids. Germline CDR1 and CDR2: SGDLS and YYNGEE. V was cut by 0 bases and J by 1 base, with 4 bases left in between. The CDR3 spells CASSVGRNTEAFF. CDR3 sequence (DNA): TGTGCCAGCAGCGTAGGGAGGAACACTGAAGCTTTCTTT.

The chain joins TRBV9 to TRBJ2-6; D ambiguous. Trimming pared 0 bases from V and 0 bases from J, leaving 7 bases between. Germline CDR1 and CDR2: SGDLS and YYNGEE. CDR3 length: 16 residues. CDR3 in DNA: TGTGCCAGCAGCGTAGGAACAGTCTCTGGGGCCAACGTCCTGACTTTC. Translation: CASSVGTVSGANVLTF. Looking up the rest from reference TRBV9 and TRBJ2-6 gives the full variable domain: DSGVTQTPKHLITATGQRVTLRCSPRSGDLSVYWYQQSLDQGLQFLIQYYNGEERAKGNILERFSAQQFPDLHSELNLSSLELGDSALYFCASSVGTVSGANVLTFGAGSRLTVL.

The chain links TRBV18 to TRBJ1-5, with D unresolved. Trimming cost V 3 bases and J 0 bases, with 12 bases left between them. This CDR3 is built from 16 residues. Germline-derived CDR1 and CDR2 are KGHSH and LQKENI. CDR3 nucleotide sequence: TGTGCCAGCTCACCGTATGCCCGGACTAGCAATCAGCCCCAGCATTTT. Translating gives CASSPYARTSNQPQHF.

This clonotype was seen a few times. The CDR3 sequence: CASSLGVAAVGYQETQYF. In DNA, the CDR3 is TGTGCCAGCAGCTTAGGGGTGGCGGCGGTAGGGTACCAAGAGACCCAGTACTTC. The chain employs TRBV7-9 and TRBJ2-5; no reliable D call. This CDR3 has 18 amino acids. The V and J ends lost 1 base and 0 bases respectively, with 18 bases between them. Germline V gives CDR1 SEHNR, CDR2 FQNEAQ (reference sequence).

V usage is TRBV7-8 and J usage is TRBJ2-3; 12 nucleotides align to TRBD2. Trimming at V came to 5 bases and at J to 5 bases, leaving 8 bases not matched to a gene. There are 16 residues in the CDR3. Germline CDR1 SGHVS, CDR2 FQNEAQ. The DNA for the CDR3 is TGTGCCAGCAGCGATGGACTAGCGGGGTTGGTAGATACGCAGTATTTT. It encodes CASSDGLAGLVDTQYF.

The chain carries TRBV27 and TRBJ2-7; TRBD2 matches at 9 bases. This CDR3 spans 15 amino acids. V shed 4 bases, J shed 2 bases, and the junction held 6 bases outside the gene matches. Germline CDR1 MNHEY, CDR2 SMNVEV (reference sequence). CDR3 nucleotide sequence: TGTGCCAGCAGTTGGGCGGGGGGGCTCACCTACGAGCAGTACTTC. This codes for CASSWAGGLTYEQYF.

This chain joins TRBV3-1 and TRBJ1-1; 7 nucleotides align to TRBD1. From germline, CDR1 is LGHDT and CDR2 YNNKEL (reference sequence). V dropped 4 bases and J dropped 1; count of bases not matched to a gene: 6. CDR3 size: 15 residues. CDR3 protein: CASSPTWTGNTEAFF. The CDR3 bases are TGTGCCAGCAGCCCAACCTGGACAGGGAACACTGAAGCTTTCTTT. The full variable domain, its missing parts supplied by reference TRBV3-1 and TRBJ1-1, is DTAVSQTPKYLVTQMGNDKSIKCEQNLGHDTMYWYKQDSKKFLKIMFSYNNKELIINETVPNRFSPKSPDKAHLNLHINSLELGDSAVYFCASSPTWTGNTEAFFGQGTRLTVV.

A few counts support this clonotype. This chain links TRBV7-3 with TRBJ1-1, with 7 bases identical to TRBD1. CDR3 length: 13 amino acids. Germline CDR1 reads SGHTA; CDR2 reads FQGTGA. V trimming: 0 bases; J trimming: 7 bases; junction bases outside the gene matches: 2. The CDR3 DNA reads as TGTGCCAGCAGCTTAACGTACAGGGGTGAAGCTTTCTTT. Its translation is CASSLTYRGEAFF.

This clonotype has more than one count but fewer than ten. V gene TRBV2 combines with J gene TRBJ2-5, with D possibly TRBD1 on 6 matching bases. This CDR3 region has 14 residues. V was clipped by 5 bases and J by 0 bases, with 10 bases between them. The V gene's germline CDR1 is SNHLY and CDR2 FYNNEI. CDR3 nucleotide sequence: TGTGCCAGCAGTAGGGACACTAACCAAGAGACCCAGTACTTC. Its translation is CASSRDTNQETQYF. The complete variable domain, with remaining parts taken from reference TRBV2 and TRBJ2-5, reads EPEVTQTPSHQVTQMGQEVILRCVPISNHLYFYWYRQILGQKVEFLVSFYNNEISEKSEIFDDQFSVERPDGSNFTLKIRSTKLEDSAMYFCASSRDTNQETQYFGPGTRLLVL.

A few counts support this clonotype. The chain recombines TRBV5-1 with TRBJ1-5, with unresolved D. This CDR3 spans 14 amino acids. With 2 bases removed from V and 3 bases from J, the gap between germline ends came to 9 bases. CDR1 is SGHRS and CDR2 is YFSETQ in the germline V gene. The CDR3 coding sequence is TGCGCCAGCAGCTTTCCGGACCCCAATCAGCCCCAGCATTTT. Residues: CASSFPDPNQPQHF.

This clonotype was found many times. V usage is TRBV28 and J usage is TRBJ1-1; 9 bases are shared with TRBD1. The CDR3 has 13 amino acids. V shed 8 bases, J shed 6 bases, and the junction held 7 bases outside the gene matches. The germline CDR1 and CDR2 sequences are MDHEN and SYDVKM. CDR3 DNA: TGTGCCAGCGGGACAGGGTGGAAATCTGAAGCTTTCTTT. Translated: CASGTGWKSEAFF.

The chain is built from TRBV12-3 or TRBV12-4 and TRBJ2-1, with a possible D match to TRBD1 (6 bases). Trimming left V 5 bases short and J 0 bases short, with 14 bases between. The CDR3 covers 16 residues. In DNA, the CDR3 is TGTGCCAGCAGTCGCAGGGGAACGGGCTCCTACAATGAGCAGTTCTTC. This codes for CASSRRGTGSYNEQFF.

The genes are TRBV25-1 and TRBJ1-6; D is perhaps TRBD1 (6 bases). There are 13 residues in the CDR3. Trimming stripped 9 bases from V and 7 bases from J, with 13 bases between. CDR1 is MGHDK, CDR2 SYGVNS, per germline. CDR3 DNA: TGTGCCAGTCAACGGACAGTCAATTCACCCCTCCACTTT. It specifies CASQRTVNSPLHF.

This clonotype was counted many times. The chain links TRBV12-3 or TRBV12-4 to TRBJ2-3, with D unclear. V lost 0 bases and J lost 6, with 10 bases in between. This CDR3 has 14 residues. In DNA, the CDR3 is TGTGCCAGCAGTTTAGCCAGAGCAACCGATACGCAGTATTTT. This gives the protein CASSLARATDTQYF.

The J gene is TRBJ1-1, the V gene TRBV6-2 or TRBV6-3; 8 bases line up with TRBD1. Germline V gives CDR1 MNHEY, CDR2 SVGEGT. The CDR3 is 14 amino acids. Losses at the gene ends were 2 bases for V and 4 bases for J; bases not matched to a gene: 3. CDR3 bases: TGTGCCAGCAGTTACCGTGGACAGGGCACTGAAGCTTTCTTT. Its protein product is CASSYRGQGTEAFF.

This chain joins TRBV20-1 and TRBJ1-4; D unclear. The germline gives CDR1 DFQATT, CDR2 SNEGSKA (reference sequence). The CDR3 consists of 14 residues. Trimming stripped 0 bases from V and 8 bases from J, with 13 bases between. The CDR3: CSARDYLNDEKLFF. The DNA of the CDR3 is TGCAGTGCTAGAGATTATCTTAATGACGAAAAACTGTTTTTT.